Below, 11 T cell receptor beta chains from the same sample are listed, as sequenced in a study of T-cell reconstitution after alpha-beta-depleted transplantation in children (dated by TCRdb to 2016 to 2018). In the paper's terms, the treatment or condition label means: allogeneic hematopoietic cell transplantation with graft depleted of TCRalphabeta T cells and CD19 B cells. The library relied on PCR. The sample was run on an Illumina HiSeq 2500. TCR libraries were prepared with molecular barcoding, using unique molecular identifiers to normalize TCRbeta repertoire quantification. TCRdb reran the public reads through fastp at Q25 and MiXCR, keeping productive beta chains. Rows with a matching CDR3 protein are joined into one entry that keeps the most common DNA and genes. For this sample the table gives about 200,000 distinct CDR3 sequences, of which 6.6% were detected only once. The leading ten clones occupy approximately 6% of the sample.

The sample here was PBMCs, taken before TCRalphabeta/CD19-depleted stem cell transplant. Source of these receptors: a boy between 2 and 15 years old with acute lymphoblastic leukemia, due to receive a stem cell transplant.

This chain links TRBV6-1 with TRBJ2-3, with D maybe TRBD2 (6 bases). Germline-derived CDR1 and CDR2 are MNHNS and SASEGT. Trimming cost V 8 bases and J 6 bases, with 18 bases left between them. The CDR3 loop spans 14 amino acids. The CDR3 is CASELGGATDTQYF. The CDR3 DNA follows: TGTGCCAGCGAACTCGGGGGTGCGACGGATACGCAGTATTTT.

This clonotype was seen many times. The chain carries TRBV20-1 and TRBJ1-1; tentative D call: TRBD1 (5 bases). From germline, CDR1 is DFQATT and CDR2 SNEGSKA (reference sequence). Trimming left V 6 bases short and J 1 base short, with 12 bases between. CDR3 length equals 13 residues. For the CDR3, the DNA is TGCAGTGCCGACAGTACGGAGAACACTGAAGCTTTCTTT. It yields the protein CSADSTENTEAFF.

This clonotype has more than one count but fewer than ten. The rearrangement links TRBV11-2 to TRBJ2-7; D call uncertain. This CDR3 has 13 residues. CDR1 and CDR2 (germline): SGHAT, FQNNGV. The V end was cut by 3 bases, the J end by 6 bases, with 12 bases between. The CDR3 bases are TGTGCCAGCAGCTTGGGCAATCTGGGCGAGCAGTACTTC. Protein product: CASSLGNLGEQYF.

Ten or more counts support this clonotype. The rearrangement uses TRBV5-6 and TRBJ2-5; TRBD2 matches 7 bases. J gave up 3 bases and V 0 bases, and 2 bases lay outside the gene matches. Germline CDR1 reads SGHDT; CDR2 reads YYEEEE. This CDR3 region has 14 residues. In DNA form, the CDR3 reads TGTGCCAGCAGCTTGGGCGGGGGAGAAGAGACCCAGTACTTC. It codes for CASSLGGGEETQYF.

A few counts support this clonotype. The J gene is TRBJ1-5, the V gene TRBV10-3; maybe TRBD1 (5 bases). The germline V gene has CDR1 ENHRY and CDR2 SYGVKD. The CDR3 loop spans 13 amino acids. Trimming cost V 8 bases and J 2 bases, with 10 bases left between them. The CDR3 spells CAIGGSGNQPQHF. The CDR3 bases are TGTGCCATCGGGGGTTCGGGCAATCAGCCCCAGCATTTT.

This clonotype was counted many times. For the CDR3, the DNA is TGTGCCAGCAGCGGCGGGACGGATGAAAAACTGTTTTTT. Protein sequence: CASSGGTDEKLFF. The chain has TRBV9 and TRBJ1-4; a weak D match, TRBD1 (5 bases). This CDR3 has 13 amino acids. The germline V and J ends were trimmed by 3 bases and 6 bases, with 9 bases remaining between them. The germline gives CDR1 SGDLS, CDR2 YYNGEE.

The table lists this clonotype with many counts. This chain connects TRBV10-1 to TRBJ2-5; TRBD1 matches at 7 bases. With V trimmed by 5 bases and J by 5 bases, 8 bases remained unmatched. CDR3 length equals 14 residues. Germline CDR1 and CDR2: WNHNN and SYGVQD (reference sequence). DNA of the CDR3: TGCGCCAGCAGTAGTGACAGGGTCGGGGAGACCCAGTACTTC. The encoded protein is CASSSDRVGETQYF.

In its sample, this clonotype was seen many times. The chain recombines TRBV20-1 with TRBJ2-3; D remains unclear. Per the germline V gene, CDR1 is DFQATT and CDR2 is SNEGSKA (reference sequence). The CDR3 runs 15 residues. V lost 0 bases to trimming and J lost 5 bases, with 15 bases between them. The DNA for the CDR3 is TGCAGTGCTAGAGATTGGAGCCTCGCACAAGATACGCAGTATTTT. Translating it yields CSARDWSLAQDTQYF.

This clonotype has a count of ten or more. This chain joins TRBV29-1 and TRBJ2-1, with D possibly matching TRBD2 (7 bases). Germline lookup yields CDR1 SQVTM and CDR2 ANQGSEA. V was cut by 0 bases and J by 3 bases, with 18 bases left in between. The CDR3 covers 17 residues. The CDR3 DNA reads as TGCAGCGTTGAAGATTTAAAGGGGGAGGGCCGCTACAATGAGCAGTTCTTC. Protein product: CSVEDLKGEGRYNEQFF.

This clonotype was observed a handful of times. The chain carries TRBV20-1 and TRBJ2-7, with TRBD1 matching over 7 bases. V was clipped by 1 base and J by 3 bases; unmatched bases: 6. The CDR3 runs 14 residues. The germline CDR1 and CDR2 sequences are DFQATT and SNEGSKA (reference sequence). CDR3 DNA: TGCAGTGCTAGAGGAATGACAGGGTTCTACGAGCAGTACTTC. Translation gives CSARGMTGFYEQYF.

This clonotype occurred many times. The V and J genes are TRBV7-9 and TRBJ1-5, with TRBD1 matching 7 bases. CDR1 is SEHNR and CDR2 is FQNEAQ in the germline V gene (reference sequence). V shed 4 bases, J shed 4 bases, and the junction held 4 bases outside the gene matches. The CDR3 consists of 14 residues. The CDR3 spells CASSSDRTNQPQHF. Here the CDR3 DNA reads TGTGCCAGCAGCTCGGACAGGACGAATCAGCCCCAGCATTTT.